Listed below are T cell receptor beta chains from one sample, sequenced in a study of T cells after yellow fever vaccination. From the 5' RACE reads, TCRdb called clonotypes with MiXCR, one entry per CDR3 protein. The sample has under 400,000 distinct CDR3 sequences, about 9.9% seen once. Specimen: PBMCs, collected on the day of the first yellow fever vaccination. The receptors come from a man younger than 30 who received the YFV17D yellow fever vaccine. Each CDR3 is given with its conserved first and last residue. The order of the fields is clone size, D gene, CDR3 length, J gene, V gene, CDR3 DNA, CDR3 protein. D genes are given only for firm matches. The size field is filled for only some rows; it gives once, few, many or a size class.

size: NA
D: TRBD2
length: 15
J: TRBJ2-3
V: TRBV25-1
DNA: TGTGCCAGCAGTGAGGGACTAGCTTCCACAGATACGCAGTATTTT
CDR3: CASSEGLASTDTQYF

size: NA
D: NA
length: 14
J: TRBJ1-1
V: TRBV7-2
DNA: TGTGCCAGCAGCTTACTTTCCGGGGACACTGAAGCTTTCTTT
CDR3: CASSLLSGDTEAFF

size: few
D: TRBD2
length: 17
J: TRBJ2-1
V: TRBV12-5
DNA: TGTGCTAGTGGTTTGAACCCTAGCGGGGGGCCCCTCAATGAGCAGTTCTTC
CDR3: CASGLNPSGGPLNEQFF

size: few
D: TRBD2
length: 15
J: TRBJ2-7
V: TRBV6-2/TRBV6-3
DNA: TGTGCCAGCGGCCGATCACTAGCGGGGGACTACGAGCAGTACTTC
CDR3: CASGRSLAGDYEQYF

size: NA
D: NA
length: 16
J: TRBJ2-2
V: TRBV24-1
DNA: TGTGCCACCAGTGATTCGGGCAGGGGAAACACCGGGGAGCTGTTTTTT
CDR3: CATSDSGRGNTGELFF

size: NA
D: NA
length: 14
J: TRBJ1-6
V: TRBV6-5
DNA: TGTGCCAGCAGTTACCGGGGTCCCAATTCACCCCTCCACTTT
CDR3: CASSYRGPNSPLHF

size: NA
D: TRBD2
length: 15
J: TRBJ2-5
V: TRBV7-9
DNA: TGTGCCAGCAGCTTCCTAGCGGGGATGAAAGAGACCCAGTACTTC
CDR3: CASSFLAGMKETQYF

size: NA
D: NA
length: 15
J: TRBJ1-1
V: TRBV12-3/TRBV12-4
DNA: TGTGCCAGCAGTTTGGCAGGGCGACCGGGGGCTGAAGCTTTCTTT
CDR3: CASSLAGRPGAEAFF

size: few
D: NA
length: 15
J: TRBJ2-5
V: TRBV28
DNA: TGTGCCAGCAGTTTAGCATGGACAGCGCAAGAGACCCAGTACTTC
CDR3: CASSLAWTAQETQYF

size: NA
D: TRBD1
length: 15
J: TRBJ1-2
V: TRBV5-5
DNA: TGTGCCAGCAGCTTAGGTTCGGGACAGGGCTCTGGCTACACCTTC
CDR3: CASSLGSGQGSGYTF

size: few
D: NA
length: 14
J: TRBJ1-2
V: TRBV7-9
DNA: TGTGCCAGCAGCCGGGGTCAGGCTAACTATGGCTACACCTTC
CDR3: CASSRGQANYGYTF

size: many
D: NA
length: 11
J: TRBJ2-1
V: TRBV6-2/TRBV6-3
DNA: TGTGCCAGCAGTCTTTCGGGGGAGCAGTTCTTC
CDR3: CASSLSGEQFF

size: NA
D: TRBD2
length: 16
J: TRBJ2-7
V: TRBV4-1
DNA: TGCGCCAGCAGCCAAGTTGAGGGCGGGGGTCGTTACGAGCAGTACTTC
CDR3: CASSQVEGGGRYEQYF

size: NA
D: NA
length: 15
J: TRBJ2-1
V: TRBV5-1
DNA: TGCGCCAGCAGTCAGACTGGCGGGACCTACAATGAGCAGTTCTTC
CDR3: CASSQTGGTYNEQFF

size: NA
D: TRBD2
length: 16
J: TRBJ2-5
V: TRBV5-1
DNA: TGCGCCAGCAGCTCCCTCGGGACTAGCGGGGGGGAGACCCAGTACTTC
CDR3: CASSSLGTSGGETQYF

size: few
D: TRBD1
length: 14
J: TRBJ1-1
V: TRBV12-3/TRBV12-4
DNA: TGTGCCAGCAGTTTAGGACAGGGGGGGAGTGAAGCTTTCTTT
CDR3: CASSLGQGGSEAFF

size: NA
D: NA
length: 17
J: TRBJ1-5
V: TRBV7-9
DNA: TGTGCCAGCAGCCGGTGGGGAGTGAATAATAGCAATCAGCCCCAGCATTTT
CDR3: CASSRWGVNNSNQPQHF

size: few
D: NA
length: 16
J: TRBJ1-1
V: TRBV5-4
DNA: TGTGCCAGCAGCTCCTGGGACATTCTCATGAACACTGAAGCTTTCTTT
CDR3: CASSSWDILMNTEAFF

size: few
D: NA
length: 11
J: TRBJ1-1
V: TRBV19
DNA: TGTGCCAGTAGTATTTGGACTGAAGCTTTCTTT
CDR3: CASSIWTEAFF

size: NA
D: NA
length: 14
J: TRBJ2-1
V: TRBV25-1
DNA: TGTGCCAGCAGTGAATATAACAGTAACAATGAGCAGTTCTTC
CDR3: CASSEYNSNNEQFF

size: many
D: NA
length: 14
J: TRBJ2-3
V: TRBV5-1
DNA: TGCGCCAGCAGCCGGGACGGCTACACAGATACGCAGTATTTT
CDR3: CASSRDGYTDTQYF

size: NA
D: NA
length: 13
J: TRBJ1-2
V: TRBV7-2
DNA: TGTGCCAGCAGCTTAACACAGCACTATGGCTACACCTTC
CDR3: CASSLTQHYGYTF

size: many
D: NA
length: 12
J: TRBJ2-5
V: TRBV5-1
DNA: TGCGCCAGCAGCTTGAGCCAAGAGACCCAGTACTTC
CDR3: CASSLSQETQYF